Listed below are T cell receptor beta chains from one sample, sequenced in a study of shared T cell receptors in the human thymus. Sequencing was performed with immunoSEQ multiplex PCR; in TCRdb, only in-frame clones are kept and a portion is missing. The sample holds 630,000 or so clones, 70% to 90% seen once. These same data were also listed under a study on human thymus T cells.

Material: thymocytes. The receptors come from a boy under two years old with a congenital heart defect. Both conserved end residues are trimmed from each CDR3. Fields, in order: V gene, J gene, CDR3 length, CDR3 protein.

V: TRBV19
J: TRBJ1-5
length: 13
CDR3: ASSILDKSNQPQH

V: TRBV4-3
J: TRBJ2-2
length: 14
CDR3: ASSPSGTENTGELF

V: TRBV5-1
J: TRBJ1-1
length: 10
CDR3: ASSQIGTEAF

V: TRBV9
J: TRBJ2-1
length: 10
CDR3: ASSGTGDEQF

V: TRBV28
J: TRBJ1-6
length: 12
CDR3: ASSLDTGVGPLH

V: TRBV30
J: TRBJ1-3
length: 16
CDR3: AWSAKNPGTGGGNTIY

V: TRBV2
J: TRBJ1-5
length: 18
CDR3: ASSEGTGGNNWNSNQPQH

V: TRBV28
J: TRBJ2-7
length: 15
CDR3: ASSPRLAGHNSYEQY

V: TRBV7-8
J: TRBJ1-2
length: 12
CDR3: ASSFLYGSLSYT

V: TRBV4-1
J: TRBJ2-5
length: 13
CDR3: ASSQEDRVLETQY

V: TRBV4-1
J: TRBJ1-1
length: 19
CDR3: ASSQDYVPRRDSLRNTEAF

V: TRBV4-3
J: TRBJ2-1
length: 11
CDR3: ASSVSLDNEQF

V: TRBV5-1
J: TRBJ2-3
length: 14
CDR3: ASSFGGQGAGDTQY

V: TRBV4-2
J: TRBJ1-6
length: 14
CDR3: ASSQGQGTTDSPLH

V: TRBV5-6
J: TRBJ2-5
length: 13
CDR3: ASSSNQGAGETQY

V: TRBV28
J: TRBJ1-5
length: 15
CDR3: ASSPQDTSYSNQPQH

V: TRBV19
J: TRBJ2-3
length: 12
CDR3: ASSIDQGTDTQY

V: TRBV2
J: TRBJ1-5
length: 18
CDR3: ASSEVWSLRKDFSNQPQH

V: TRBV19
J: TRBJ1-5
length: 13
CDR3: ASSRWDRAFQPQH

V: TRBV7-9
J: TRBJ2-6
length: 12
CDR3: ASSLLGQADVLT

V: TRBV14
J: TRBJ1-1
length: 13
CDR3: ASSSWTVGSTEAF

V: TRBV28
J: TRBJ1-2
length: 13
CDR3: ASTTRDRNNYGYT

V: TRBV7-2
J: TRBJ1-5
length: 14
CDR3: ASSSPGDRGNQPQH

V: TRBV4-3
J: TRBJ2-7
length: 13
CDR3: ASSQVAARFYEQY

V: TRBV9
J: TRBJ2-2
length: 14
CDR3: ASTAGGSRNTGELF

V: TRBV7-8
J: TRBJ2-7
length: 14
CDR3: ASSPWEGVHSYEQY

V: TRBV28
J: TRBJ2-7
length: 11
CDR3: ASRNRGIYEQY

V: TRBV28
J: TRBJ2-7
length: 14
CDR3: ASRAPARNSSYEQY

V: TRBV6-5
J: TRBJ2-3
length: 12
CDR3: ASSYSSGTDTQY

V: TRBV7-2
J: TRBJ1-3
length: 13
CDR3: ASSLDRSSGNTIY

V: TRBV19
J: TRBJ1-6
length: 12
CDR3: ASSRKGPNSPLH

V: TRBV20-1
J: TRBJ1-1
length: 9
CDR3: SATEFTEAF

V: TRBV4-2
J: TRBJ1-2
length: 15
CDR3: ASSQDPPPNLGYGYT

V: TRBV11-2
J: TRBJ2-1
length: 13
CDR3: ASSWTSGRYNEQF

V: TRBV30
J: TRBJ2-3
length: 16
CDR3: AWSKTSAGASSTDTQY

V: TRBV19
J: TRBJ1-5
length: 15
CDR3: ASSLHLQGAFNQPQH

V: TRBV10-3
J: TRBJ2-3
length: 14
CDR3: AISEILAGDTDTQY

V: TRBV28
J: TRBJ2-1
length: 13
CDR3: ASRYTSGRGNEQF

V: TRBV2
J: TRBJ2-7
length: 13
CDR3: ASSERTGVSYEQY

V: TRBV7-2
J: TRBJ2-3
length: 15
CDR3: ASSFGRGAGVGNTQY

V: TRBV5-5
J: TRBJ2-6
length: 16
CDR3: ASSLGQIRNSGANVLT

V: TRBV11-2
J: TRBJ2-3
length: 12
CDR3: ASSPDRAIDTQY

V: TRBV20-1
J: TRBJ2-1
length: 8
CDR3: SARLSGQF

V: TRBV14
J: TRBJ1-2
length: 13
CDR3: ASSLGQGRMRGYT

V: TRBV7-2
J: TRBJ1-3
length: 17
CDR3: ASSSIARQGAYSGNTIY

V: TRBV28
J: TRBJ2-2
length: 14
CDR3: ASSLRGTGGTGELF

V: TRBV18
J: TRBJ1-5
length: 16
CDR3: ASSPYGDREFFNQPQH

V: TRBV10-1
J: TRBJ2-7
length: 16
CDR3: ASRARDSEVDPSYEQY

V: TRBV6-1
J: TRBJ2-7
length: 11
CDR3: ATRRVLGGEQY

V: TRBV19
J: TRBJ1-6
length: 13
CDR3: ASRSRDTNNSPLH

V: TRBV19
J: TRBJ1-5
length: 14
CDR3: ASSMVPRTGNQPQH

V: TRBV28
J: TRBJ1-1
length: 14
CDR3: ASSAGRGTENTEAF

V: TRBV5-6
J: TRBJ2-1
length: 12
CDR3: ASSCLAGRGEQF